The text below deals with one T cell receptor beta chain. Its antigen is unidentified. The entry originates in a study of cytomegalovirus exposure and HLA in healthy donors. Study-wide points: Later analysis identified several of the most significant clusters that appeared linked to common viral pathogens. The study found most TCR sequences rare, yet found some public TCRs in many donors. A later analysis reportedly identified an Asian-associated ancestry cluster as carrying fewer N-insertions than the approximately 670-donor mean.

This PCR relied on a set of 60 Vbeta primers and 13 Jbeta primers. Only in-frame clones appear in the TCRdb table, and some are missing; sequencing was by immunoSEQ multiplex PCR. The table shows around 64,000 clones, with about 61% occurring only once. This CDR3 has 15 amino acids. The V gene end was trimmed by 3 bases and the J gene end by 7 bases; junction bases not matched to a gene: 4. Germline V gives CDR1 SGHRS, CDR2 YFSETQ. J is TRBJ2-2 and V is TRBV5-1, with 12 bases aligning to TRBD2. This clonotype was sampled from a woman aged 45-59 years in good health and CMV-seronegative. Sequences were obtained from PBMCs. The CDR3 reads CASSSSTSGGGELFF. The CDR3 DNA reads as TGCGCCAGCAGCTCCTCGACTAGCGGGGGCGGGGAGCTGTTTTTT.